Detailed here is one T cell receptor gamma chain. Its target is not known. At the DNA level, this CDR3 is encoded by other sequences in the same sample as well. The data were obtained in a study of Vδ1+ human thymocytes. Extracted RNA was reverse transcribed into cDNA. The CDR3 regions were amplified by multiplex PCR from V-gene primers to a constant-region primer. TCRdb called clones from the multiplex PCR reads again using CATT. The data show 7,000 to 9,500 gamma-chain clones, with roughly three fifths seen just once and approximately 1.5% held by the top ten. The CDR3 contains 13 residues. CDR1 EGSNGY and CDR2 YDSYNSKV come from the germline V gene. V was pared by 0 bases and J by 6 bases, with 5 bases of the junction left unmatched. Study-level points and caveats: Thymic TRG and TRD repertoires appeared highly polyclonal, with Gaussian CDR3 length distributions. Bulk data may be misread because of unexpected Vdelta2 sequences. Thymic delta-chain repertoires held around 20% Vdelta2 sequences and few Vdelta3, despite high sort purity.

This chain uses TRGV2 with TRGJ1 or TRGJ2. The source of this sequence is a girl under three years old who had congenital heart surgery. Sequencing input: Vdelta1+ gamma-delta thymocytes from the thymus. The subset is: FACS-sorted CD3+ TCRalphabeta- TCRVdelta1+ TCRVdelta2- thymocytes. The CDR3 sequence is CATWDGPGYKKLF. In nucleotides, the CDR3 is TGTGCCACCTGGGACGGGCCGGGTTATAAGAAACTCTTT.